This T cell receptor (beta chain) stems from a study of cytomegalovirus exposure and HLA in healthy donors. The study's findings and limits: Some segments of the V type, notably TRBV6-2 and TRBV6-3, were excluded as indistinguishable. Segments of the TCR beta V type were, in most cases, productive about 90% or about 30% of the time in an earlier analysis.

Primers included in the PCR were 60 Vbeta and 13 Jbeta primers. Only in-frame clones appear in the TCRdb table, and some are missing; sequencing was by immunoSEQ multiplex PCR. The sample has tens of thousands of clones; 90% are singletons. The V gene end was trimmed by 4 bases and the J gene end by 4 bases; junction bases not matched to a gene: 11. CDR3 length equals 16 residues. The V gene's germline CDR1 is MRHNA and CDR2 SNTAGT. Of note for this clone: The antigen remains unidentified.

Likely unrecorded immune exposures existed in these nominally healthy donors. Sequenced material: PBMCs. The genes are TRBV6-4 and TRBJ2-3; 7 nucleotides align to TRBD2. The sequence derives from a woman under 30 in good health and CMV-seronegative. In DNA, the CDR3 is TGTGCCAGCAGTGCGGATAGCGGGCGGACGGCAGATACGCAGTATTTT. Residues: CASSADSGRTADTQYF.